The clone carrying this T cell receptor (beta chain) was counted only a few times. The sequenced template was cDNA made from the entire isolated RNA. Sequenced by immunoSEQ multiplex PCR; TCRdb stores in-frame clones only, minus some. The sample carries about 470,000 clones, approximately 30% recorded once. Staining for CD45RO/CCR7/CD25/CD127/CD95/CD27 allowed sorting of CD4+ naive, central memory, regulatory and stem cell-like memory cells. The record originates from a study of beta chain features in type 1 diabetes. The CDR3 is made up of 12 amino acids. The V segment lost 9 bases and the J segment 8 bases; nucleotides outside the gene matches: 8. The V gene's germline CDR1 is MGHDK and CDR2 SYGVNS.

Sequencing was carried out using naive CD4+ T cells from blood. The gene calls are TRBV25-1 and TRBJ2-3, with 7 positions matching TRBD2. The TCR originated in a man aged 18 to 30 in good health. CDR3 region: CASRLAQATQYF. The CDR3 DNA is TGTGCCAGTAGACTAGCCCAAGCTACGCAGTATTTT.